This is a list of T cell receptor beta chains from one sample in a study of vaccination and CD4 T cells after COVID-19. TCRdb analysed the PCR reads with MiXCR anew, one entry per CDR3 protein. Of tens of thousands of distinct CDR3 sequences in the sample, around 50% were seen once. The material sequenced was CD4+ T cells from blood, taken before SARS-CoV-2 vaccination. The receptor set was obtained from a human donor who had recovered from COVID-19. Each CDR3 is given with its conserved first and last residue. Each record gives: CDR3 length, D gene, clone size, V gene, J gene, CDR3 protein, CDR3 DNA. The D gene is left open where the match is weak. The size of a clone is reported for some rows only, either as once, few or many, or as a class for expanded clones.

>17|TRBD1|-|TRBV19|TRBJ1-2
CASSIGTGSWIGNGYTF
TGTGCCAGTAGTATTGGGACAGGGAGTTGGATTGGGAATGGCTACACCTTC
>12|-|-|TRBV6-1|TRBJ2-5
CASRPSQETQYF
TGTGCCAGCAGACCCAGCCAAGAGACCCAGTACTTC
>13|TRBD1|-|TRBV24-1|TRBJ2-1
CATSGTGYNEQFF
TGTGCCACCAGTGGGACAGGGTACAATGAGCAGTTCTTC
>22|TRBD2|-|TRBV20-1|TRBJ2-3
CSAREPPRVGTSGRVMTDTQYF
TGCAGTGCTAGAGAGCCCCCAAGGGTCGGGACTAGCGGGAGGGTGATGACAGATACGCAGTATTTT
>18|TRBD2|-|TRBV6-5|TRBJ2-3
CASSYSPGLAGGADTQYF
TGTGCCAGCAGTTACTCCCCAGGACTAGCGGGAGGTGCGGATACGCAGTATTTT
>13|-|few|TRBV19|TRBJ2-3
CASSMSWGDTQYF
TGTGCCAGTAGTATGAGTTGGGGGGATACGCAGTATTTT
>15|TRBD1|-|TRBV19|TRBJ2-5
CASSIGGTGQETQYF
TGTGCCAGTAGTATAGGCGGGACAGGCCAAGAGACCCAGTACTTC
>13|TRBD2|-|TRBV20-1|TRBJ2-5
CAKTSGGAETQYF
TGCGCAAAAACTAGCGGGGGGGCGGAGACCCAGTACTTC
>19|-|few|TRBV27|TRBJ1-5
CASSLSGPPADGRNQPQHF
TGTGCCAGCAGTTTATCAGGGCCCCCTGCGGACGGCCGAAATCAGCCCCAGCATTTT
>15|-|few|TRBV6-1|TRBJ1-5
CASSPAGGGNQPQHF
TGTGCCAGCAGCCCCGCGGGGGGAGGGAATCAGCCCCAGCATTTT
>16|TRBD2|-|TRBV24-1|TRBJ2-2
CATSPGPGGYAGELFF
TGTGCCACCAGTCCCGGACCGGGAGGTTACGCCGGGGAGCTGTTTTTT
>16|TRBD2|-|TRBV18|TRBJ2-5
CASSPLKTSQAETQYF
TGTGCCAGCTCACCCTTGAAGACTAGCCAGGCCGAGACCCAGTACTTC
>15|-|-|TRBV7-9|TRBJ1-1
CASSFGDLSGNEAFF
TGTGCCAGCAGCTTTGGGGATTTGTCGGGCAATGAAGCTTTCTTT